The present TCR beta chain was sequenced within a study of blood T cell repertoires in COVID-19. Study-level information: The analysed material was cDNA or gDNA that came from T cells, B-cell-depleted T cells, or PBMCs.

The CDR3 length is 14 residues. Trimming stripped 1 base from V and 1 base from J, with 6 bases between. Germline loops: CDR1 SGHRS, CDR2 YFSETQ. Study processing details: It was from reference gene primer amplification that nucleated cell counts were estimated. Sequenced by immunoSEQ multiplex PCR; TCRdb stores in-frame clones only, minus some. Clonal size and the V and J genes are those of that table, whereas D and trimming came from the DNA. The table includes 75,000 or so clones, approximately 82% detected once. This clone has more than one count but fewer than ten. The sample taken for sequencing was peripheral blood. The clonotype was recovered from a man in his 60s with acute or convalescent COVID-19. V usage is TRBV5-1 and J usage is TRBJ1-3; D ambiguous. In DNA, the CDR3 is TGCGCCAGCAGCTTGCGGTCGTCTGGAAACACCATATATTTT. This gives the protein CASSLRSSGNTIYF.